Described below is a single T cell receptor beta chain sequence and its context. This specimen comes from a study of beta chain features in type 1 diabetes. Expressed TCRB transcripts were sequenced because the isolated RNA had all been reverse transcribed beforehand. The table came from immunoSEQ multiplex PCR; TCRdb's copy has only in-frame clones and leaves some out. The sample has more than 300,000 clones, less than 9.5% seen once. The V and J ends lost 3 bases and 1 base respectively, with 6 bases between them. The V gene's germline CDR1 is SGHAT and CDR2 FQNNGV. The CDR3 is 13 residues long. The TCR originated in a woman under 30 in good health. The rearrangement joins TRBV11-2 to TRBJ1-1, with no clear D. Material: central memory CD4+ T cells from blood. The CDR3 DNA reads TGTGCCAGCAGCTTTCAGCCGAACACTGAAGCTTTCTTT. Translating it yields CASSFQPNTEAFF.